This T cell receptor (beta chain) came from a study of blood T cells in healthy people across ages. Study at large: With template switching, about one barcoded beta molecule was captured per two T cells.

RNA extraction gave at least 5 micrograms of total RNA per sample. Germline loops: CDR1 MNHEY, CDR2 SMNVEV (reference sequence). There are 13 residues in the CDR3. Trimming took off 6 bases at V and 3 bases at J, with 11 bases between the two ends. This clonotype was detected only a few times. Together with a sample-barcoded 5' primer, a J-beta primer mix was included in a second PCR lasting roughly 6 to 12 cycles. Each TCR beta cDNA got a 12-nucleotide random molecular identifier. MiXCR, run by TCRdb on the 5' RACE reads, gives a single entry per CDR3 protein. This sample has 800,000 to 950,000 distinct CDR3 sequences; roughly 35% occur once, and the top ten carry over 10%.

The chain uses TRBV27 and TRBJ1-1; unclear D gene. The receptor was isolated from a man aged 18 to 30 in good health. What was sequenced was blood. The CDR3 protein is CASSTKAYTEAFF. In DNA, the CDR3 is TGTGCCAGCAGCACCAAGGCGTACACTGAAGCTTTCTTT.